This entry concerns a single T cell receptor beta chain. No antigen is known for it. Per-base quality was not reported, and no clone a single base away is much larger than it. The data derive from a study of control samples from healthy donors and cancer patients (TCRdb year 2020). The method behind the library was the immunoSEQ multiplex PCR assay. In TCRdb, the immuneACCESS table is reduced to in-frame sequences with V and J assigned. These tables do not hold every clone; where another copy was compared, an unresolved V gene accounts for under half, and the others remain unexplained. For this sample the table gives more than 150,000 clones, of which 90% to 95% were detected only once. The ten largest clones add up to approximately 0.7% of the sample. Reading from cysteine to phenylalanine, the CDR3 counts 17 amino acids. Only the CDR3 DNA stays, 51 bases, in frame from base 1. The germline V gene specifies LGHNA as CDR1 and YNFKEQ as CDR2. V was cut back by 0 bases and J by 8 bases, leaving a gap of 17 bases between them.

Recombination linked TRBV4-2 to TRBJ1-6; the D gene cannot be named for sure. The sample consisted of blood. The source of this sequence is a young woman in good health. The CDR3 loop reads CASSQDPTPSNYSPLHF. The DNA sequence is TGTGCCAGCAGCCAAGATCCGACACCATCGAACTATTCACCCCTCCACTTT.